This entry is about one TCR beta chain. The data are from a study of CD8+ T cells in alopecia areata. Regarding treatment: oral pan-JAK inhibitor, 5-10 mg twice daily. Following extraction, RNA underwent reverse transcription to cDNA, which served as the sequencing template. Here immunoSEQ multiplex PCR was the method, and the copy in TCRdb shows in-frame clones only, minus some. The sample has about 200,000 clones, about two fifths seen once. This CDR3 contains 16 residues. Germline assignment: CDR1 MGHRA and CDR2 YSYEKL. V gave up 6 bases and J gave up 9 bases; unmatched junction bases: 12. This receptor was identified in a human donor with alopecia areata. This chain connects TRBV4-1 to TRBJ1-6, with 9 bases lining up with TRBD1. This sample comprised CD4+ T cells sorted from blood, obtained at approximately week 30, from a patient treated with tofacitinib. This chain's CDR3 is CASSTGQGSRLSPLHF. In nucleotides, the CDR3 is TGCGCCAGCAGTACGGGACAGGGTTCCCGACTTTCACCCCTCCACTTT.